The 10 T cell receptor beta chains below were found in one sample sequenced in a study of cytomegalovirus exposure and HLA in healthy donors. PCR employed 60 Vbeta and 13 Jbeta primers. Clones were sequenced by immunoSEQ multiplex PCR, and TCRdb holds only the in-frame ones, with some missing. The data hold fewer than 200,000 clones, with around 75% observed a single time. The sequenced sample consisted of PBMCs. Receptors originate from a man aged 18 to 29 in good health and CMV-seronegative.

The chain links TRBV18 to TRBJ2-7, with 7 bases matching TRBD1. The V and J ends lost 4 bases and 2 bases, in that order; junction bases with no gene match: 2. Germline V gene data show CDR1 as KGHSH and CDR2 as LQKENI. This CDR3 has 13 residues. CDR3 nucleotides: TGTGCCAGCTCACGGGACAGCGCCTACGAGCAGTACTTC. Protein product: CASSRDSAYEQYF.

The J gene is TRBJ2-5, the V gene TRBV4-1, with 10 bases identical to TRBD1. The germline CDR1 and CDR2 sequences are MGHRA and YSYEKL. The V segment lost 5 bases and the J segment 5 bases; nucleotides outside the gene matches: 8. This CDR3 has 15 amino acids. CDR3 loop: CASSLRQGAGETQYF. In DNA form, the CDR3 reads TGCGCCAGCAGCTTAAGACAGGGGGCGGGGGAGACCCAGTACTTC.

The chain joins TRBV4-1 to TRBJ2-3, with D perhaps TRBD1 (6 bases). Germline CDR1 MGHRA, CDR2 YSYEKL. Trimming took off 5 bases at V and 3 bases at J, with 18 bases between the two ends. The CDR3 runs 16 residues. The CDR3 region has the DNA TGCGCCAGCAGCTCCGGCGTCAGGGGCCTAACAGATACGCAGTATTTT. As protein: CASSSGVRGLTDTQYF.

This sequence joins TRBV10-1 and TRBJ2-3, with 9 bases that match TRBD1. With 6 bases clipped from V and 6 bases from J, the junction kept 10 bases outside the gene matches. Germline assignment: CDR1 WNHNN and CDR2 SYGVQD (reference sequence). CDR3 length: 15 residues. The CDR3: CASSLGTGMWDTQYF. In nucleotides, the CDR3 is TGCGCCAGCAGCCTTGGGACAGGGATGTGGGATACGCAGTATTTT.

J is TRBJ2-1 and V is TRBV5-1; 10 positions agree with TRBD2. This CDR3 spans 15 amino acids. V shed 3 bases and J 6 bases; nucleotides not matched to a gene: 6. CDR1 SGHRS and CDR2 YFSETQ come from the germline V gene. The CDR3 region is CASSSQREGRNEQFF. In DNA form, the CDR3 reads TGCGCCAGCAGCTCCCAGCGGGAGGGCCGCAATGAGCAGTTCTTC.

The genes are TRBV5-8 and TRBJ2-1, with 9 bases lining up with TRBD2. Trimming took 2 bases from V and 9 from J; bases not matched to a gene: 9. The CDR3 length is 15 residues. Germline V gene lookup returns CDR1 SGHTS and CDR2 YDEGEE. This CDR3 reads CASSFLGTSRFEQFF. CDR3 in DNA: TGTGCCAGCAGCTTCCTTGGGACTAGCAGATTTGAGCAGTTCTTC.

This chain joins TRBV28 and TRBJ2-7; the match to TRBD1 covers 7 bases. CDR3 length: 11 amino acids. Germline CDR1 reads MDHEN; CDR2 reads SYDVKM. V lost 7 bases, J lost 6 bases, and 3 bases stayed unmatched. The CDR3 spells CASTDRAEQYF. DNA for the CDR3: TGTGCCAGCACTGACAGGGCCGAGCAGTACTTC.

This clone was seen once. The chain has TRBV19 and TRBJ1-2, with unresolved D. The CDR3 contains 12 residues. Trimming left V 5 bases short and J 5 bases short, with 9 bases between. Looked up from germline, CDR1 is LNHDA and CDR2 is SQIVND (reference sequence). CDR3 nucleotide sequence: TGTGCCAGTAGTCTTGCGGCTTATGGCTACACCTTC. It specifies CASSLAAYGYTF.

This rearrangement joins TRBV4-3 to TRBJ2-1; the D gene is possibly TRBD1 (5 bases). Deletions cut 1 base from V and 6 bases from J, with 7 bases between. The CDR3 length is 13 residues. Germline CDR1 and CDR2: LGHNA and YSLEER. DNA of the CDR3: TGCGCCAGCAGCCAAGGTAGGGGCAATGAGCAGTTCTTC. Its protein is CASSQGRGNEQFF.

This clone was seen only a few times. The V call is TRBV7-8, the J call TRBJ2-7, with no clear D. This CDR3 spans 13 amino acids. V was shortened by 6 bases and J by 4 bases, with 13 bases between the two germline ends. CDR1 and CDR2 (germline): SGHVS, FQNEAQ. CDR3 bases: TGTGCCAGCAGGCAGAGGCCGGCATACGAGCAGTACTTC. Translation: CASRQRPAYEQYF.